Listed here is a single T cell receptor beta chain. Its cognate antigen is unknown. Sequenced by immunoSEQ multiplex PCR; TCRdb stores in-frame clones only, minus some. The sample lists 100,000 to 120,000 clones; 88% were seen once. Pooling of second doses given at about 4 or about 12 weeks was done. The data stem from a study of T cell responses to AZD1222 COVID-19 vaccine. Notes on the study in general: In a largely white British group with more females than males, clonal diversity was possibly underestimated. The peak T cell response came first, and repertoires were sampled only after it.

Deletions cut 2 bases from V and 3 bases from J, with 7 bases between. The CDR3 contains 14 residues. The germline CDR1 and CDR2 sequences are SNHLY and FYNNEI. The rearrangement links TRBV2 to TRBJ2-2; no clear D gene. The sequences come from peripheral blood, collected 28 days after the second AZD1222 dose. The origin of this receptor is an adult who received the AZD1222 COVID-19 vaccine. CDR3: CASSEKVHTGELFF. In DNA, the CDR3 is TGTGCCAGCAGTGAAAAGGTCCACACCGGGGAGCTGTTTTTT.